This entry lists 6 T cell receptor beta chains sequenced from one sample in a study of blood T cell repertoires in COVID-19. Some clones are missing from TCRdb's copy, which holds only in-frame ones; the method was immunoSEQ multiplex PCR. Here the sample spans about 250,000 clones, roughly 83% being singletons. The sequencing sample was made of peripheral blood. The receptors were gathered from a woman older than 75 with COVID-19, enrolled during active disease.

J is TRBJ1-5 and V is TRBV30, with D possibly TRBD1 on 5 matching bases. From germline, CDR1 is GTSNPN and CDR2 SVGIG (reference sequence). The ends were cut back, 1 base at V and 6 bases at J, with 16 bases in the middle. This CDR3 spans 15 amino acids. CDR3 sequence reads: CAWSGIKGPSQPQHF. The DNA of the CDR3 is TGTGCCTGGAGTGGGATAAAGGGGCCCAGTCAGCCCCAGCATTTT.

The V and J genes are TRBV6-2 or TRBV6-3 and TRBJ2-3; TRBD2 aligns across 8 bases. This CDR3 has 15 amino acids. Per germline, CDR1 MNHEY and CDR2 SVGEGT. V lost 5 bases, J lost 0 bases, and 4 bases stayed unmatched. CDR3 loop: CASSKLAVSTDTQYF. The CDR3 nucleotides read TGTGCCAGCAGTAAACTAGCGGTTAGCACAGATACGCAGTATTTT.

In the case of this clone: In the same sample, other DNA sequences code for this CDR3. This chain joins TRBV7-9 and TRBJ1-5; 8 nucleotides line up with TRBD1. CDR1 and CDR2 from the germline V gene are SEHNR and FQNEAQ (reference sequence). V shed 3 bases and J 2 bases; nucleotides not matched to a gene: 0. The CDR3 has 14 amino acids. In nucleotides, the CDR3 is TGTGCCAGCAGCTTGGGACAGGGCAATCAGCCCCAGCATTTT. As protein: CASSLGQGNQPQHF.

This chain connects TRBV2 to TRBJ1-3; D perhaps matches TRBD1 (5 bases). V was clipped by 6 bases and J by 0 bases, with 12 bases between them. CDR3 length equals 15 residues. In germline, CDR1 is SNHLY, CDR2 FYNNEI. The CDR3 DNA sequence: TGTGCCAGCAGGCCGGGGGGAAGCTCTGGAAACACCATATATTTT. Its translation: CASRPGGSSGNTIYF.

This clone was recorded once. This chain connects TRBV3-1 (or the pseudogene TRBV3-2) to TRBJ1-3; D uncertain. Germline CDR1 is LGHDT and CDR2 is YNNKEL (reference sequence). V was trimmed by 0 bases and J by 3 bases, leaving 12 bases between them. The CDR3 is 16 residues long. CDR3 in DNA: TGTGCCAGCAGCCAAGAGGCCGGGAAGAGTGGAAACACCATATATTTT. Its protein is CASSQEAGKSGNTIYF.

In this sample, this clone turned up once. The chain uses TRBV2 and TRBJ2-2; no reliable D call. The CDR3 contains 15 residues. The V gene's germline CDR1 is SNHLY and CDR2 FYNNEI. V gave up 3 bases and J gave up 0 bases, with 8 bases separating them. The CDR3 loop is CASSDPGPNTGELFF. In nucleotides, the CDR3 is TGTGCCAGCAGTGACCCAGGCCCGAACACCGGGGAGCTGTTTTTT. Drawing the rest from reference TRBV2 and TRBJ2-2, the complete variable domain is EPEVTQTPSHQVTQMGQEVILRCVPISNHLYFYWYRQILGQKVEFLVSFYNNEISEKSEIFDDQFSVERPDGSNFTLKIRSTKLEDSAMYFCASSDPGPNTGELFFGEGSRLTVL.